The source of this T cell receptor (beta chain) is a study of beta chain features in type 1 diabetes. As for the study in general: The patients were much like the healthy donors in age, gender and cell yields.

The study, taken as a whole, reports: The question of HLA type influencing TCRB rearrangement was one that remained unresolved here.

This clone was seen more than once but under ten times. As yet, its antigen is unknown. Sequencing targeted expressed TCRB transcripts, as all isolated RNA had been reverse transcribed. Only in-frame clones appear in the TCRdb table, and some are missing; sequencing was by immunoSEQ multiplex PCR. The repertoire holds 350,000 to 450,000 clones, with less than 15% as singletons. Germline V lookup: CDR1 SQVTM, CDR2 ANQGSEA. The CDR3 length is 15 residues. V lost 5 bases to trimming and J lost 7 bases, with 24 bases between them. The chain carries TRBV29-1 and TRBJ2-7; maybe TRBD2 (5 bases). The sequence was obtained from a woman under 30 in good health. Input material: naive CD4+ T cells from blood. CDR3 amino acids: CSVQNLGNPVEEQYF. CDR3 coding DNA: TGCAGCGTTCAAAACCTCGGGAACCCGGTGGAGGAGCAGTACTTC.